A selection of T cell receptor beta chains follows, all from one sample in a study of blood T cell repertoires in COVID-19. The method was immunoSEQ multiplex PCR; TCRdb's version includes in-frame clones alone and lacks a portion of them. This sample has about 97,000 clones, with 70% to 80% found just once. The sequenced sample consisted of peripheral blood. These receptors originate from a man in his fifties or sixties with active or convalescent COVID-19. The CDR3 runs from the conserved cysteine through the conserved F or W. The D gene is left open where the match is weak. Clone sizes are given selectively: once, few, many, or a class where the clone is expanded.

J: TRBJ2-2; size: -; D: -; V: TRBV19; DNA: TGTGCCACCCCCGGGGTAGGGAACACCGGGGAGCTGTTTTTT; CDR3: CATPGVGNTGELFF
J: TRBJ2-1; size: -; D: -; V: TRBV24-1; DNA: TGTGCCACCAGTGTGGGCAGCCCCTACAATGAGCAGTTCTTC; CDR3: CATSVGSPYNEQFF
J: TRBJ2-7; size: -; D: TRBD1; V: TRBV4-2; DNA: TGTGCCAGCAGCCAAGAGGGGACAGGGACTTCCTACGAGCAGTACTTC; CDR3: CASSQEGTGTSYEQYF
J: TRBJ2-7; size: once; D: -; V: TRBV9; DNA: TGTGCCAGCAGCGTCGGTACCTTATCAACCTCCGAGCAGTACTTC; CDR3: CASSVGTLSTSEQYF
J: TRBJ2-7; size: once; D: -; V: TRBV1; DNA: TGCACCAGCAGCCAAGACCAGGGGACTAGCGTCCTCTACGAGCAGTACTTC; CDR3: CTSSQDQGTSVLYEQYF
J: TRBJ1-2; size: few; D: -; V: TRBV7-2; DNA: TGTGCCAGCAGCTCTATTAACTATGGCTACACCTTC; CDR3: CASSSINYGYTF
J: TRBJ2-1; size: -; D: TRBD1; V: TRBV12-5; DNA: TGTGCTAGTGAGAAAGGGGGCGTAAATAATGAGCAGTTCTTC; CDR3: CASEKGGVNNEQFF
J: TRBJ1-3; size: -; D: -; V: TRBV7-9; DNA: TGTGCCAGCAGCTTAAGGGGTTCTTCTGGAAACACCATATATTTT; CDR3: CASSLRGSSGNTIYF
J: TRBJ1-1; size: -; D: -; V: TRBV6-5; DNA: TGTGCCAGCAGAACCCTATGGGGGGAAACTGAAGCTTTCTTT; CDR3: CASRTLWGETEAFF
J: TRBJ1-1; size: -; D: -; V: TRBV5-1; DNA: TGCGCCAGCAGCTTGGTGGGAGGGGTGAACACTGAAGCTTTCTTT; CDR3: CASSLVGGVNTEAFF
J: TRBJ1-3; size: -; D: -; V: TRBV10-3; DNA: TGTGCCATCAGTGAGTCACCCAGGGCTGGAAACACCATATATTTT; CDR3: CAISESPRAGNTIYF
J: TRBJ2-3; size: -; D: TRBD2; V: TRBV5-1; DNA: TGCGCCAGCAGCCGGGGGACTAGCGGGAGACGGGGCACAGATACGCAGTATTTT; CDR3: CASSRGTSGRRGTDTQYF
J: TRBJ1-1; size: few; D: -; V: TRBV25-1; DNA: TGTGCCAGCAGTGCTCAGGGGAGTATCACTGAAGCTTTCTTT; CDR3: CASSAQGSITEAFF